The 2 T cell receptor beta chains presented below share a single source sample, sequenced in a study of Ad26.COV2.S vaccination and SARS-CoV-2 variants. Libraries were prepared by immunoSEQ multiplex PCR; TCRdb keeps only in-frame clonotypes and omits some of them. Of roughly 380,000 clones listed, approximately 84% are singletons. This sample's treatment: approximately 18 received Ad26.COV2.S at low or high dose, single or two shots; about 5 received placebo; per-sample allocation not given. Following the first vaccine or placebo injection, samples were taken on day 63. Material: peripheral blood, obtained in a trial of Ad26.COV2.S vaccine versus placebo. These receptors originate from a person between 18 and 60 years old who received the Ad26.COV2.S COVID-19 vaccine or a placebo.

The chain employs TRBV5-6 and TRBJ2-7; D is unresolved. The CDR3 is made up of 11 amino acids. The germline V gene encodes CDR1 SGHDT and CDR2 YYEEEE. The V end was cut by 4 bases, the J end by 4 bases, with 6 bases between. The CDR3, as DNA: TGTGCCAGCAGCCACCAGTACGAGCAGTACTTC. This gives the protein CASSHQYEQYF. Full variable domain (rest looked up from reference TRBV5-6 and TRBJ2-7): DAGVTQSPTHLIKTRGQQVTLRCSPKSGHDTVSWYQQALGQGPQFIFQYYEEEERQRGNFPDRFSGHQFPNYSSELNVNALLLGDSALYLCASSHQYEQYFGPGTRLTVT.

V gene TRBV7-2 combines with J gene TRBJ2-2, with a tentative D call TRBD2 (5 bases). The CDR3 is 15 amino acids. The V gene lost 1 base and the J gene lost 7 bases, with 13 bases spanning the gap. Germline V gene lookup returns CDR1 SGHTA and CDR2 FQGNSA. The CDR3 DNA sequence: TGTGCCAGCAGCTTAGAGGCTAGCTGGGTCGGGGAGCTGTTTTTT. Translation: CASSLEASWVGELFF.